A selection of T cell receptor beta chains follows, all from one sample in a study of shared clonotypes between healthy human individuals. Profiling relied on immunoSEQ multiplex PCR, and the TCRdb table lists in-frame clones only, not all of them. The repertoire includes around 2.5 million clones, 90% to 95% of them detected once, and more than 0.35% sits in the top ten. Sequencing was carried out using naive CD4+ T cells from PBMCs. These receptors came from a man aged 18 to 29 in good health. Some clones in this sample may be carry-over from other donors' samples. CDR3s include the opening cysteine and the closing phenylalanine or tryptophan. Each record gives: V gene, D gene, J gene, clone size, CDR3 DNA, CDR3 protein. D genes are given only for firm matches. Not all rows give a size; the values are once, few, many and, for expanded clones, a class.

>TRBV5-1|-|TRBJ1-3|once
TGCGCCAGCAGCTTAGACAGGATCTCTGGAAACACCATATATTTT
CASSLDRISGNTIYF
>TRBV28|-|TRBJ2-5|-
TGTGCCAGCAGTTCTCCTTTTGGAGGGGCGGAGACCCAGTACTTC
CASSSPFGGAETQYF
>TRBV28|-|TRBJ2-7|-
TGTGCCAGCAGGATGGGGCACTACGAGCAGTACTTC
CASRMGHYEQYF
>TRBV27|-|TRBJ2-5|-
TGTGCCAGCAGTCCGGGACGGTGGGGAGAGACCCAGTACTTC
CASSPGRWGETQYF
>TRBV19|-|TRBJ2-1|-
TGTGCCAGTAGTATCCGCGATAAGGGTTACAATGAGCAGTTCTTC
CASSIRDKGYNEQFF
>TRBV6-5|-|TRBJ1-5|once
TGTGCCAGCAGTTCCGGGACCCTTGACAATCAGCCCCAGCATTTT
CASSSGTLDNQPQHF
>TRBV30|TRBD1|TRBJ1-1|few
TGTGCCTGGAGTGTCCCGGACAGGGCAAGAGCTTTCTTT
CAWSVPDRARAFF
>TRBV7-2|TRBD2|TRBJ2-1|-
TGTGCCAGCAGCTTAGGGGGACTAACGTACAATGAGCAGTTCTTC
CASSLGGLTYNEQFF
>TRBV4-3|-|TRBJ1-2|-
TGCGCCAGCAGCCAAGTTACGGGGCTTACCAACTATGGCTACACCTTC
CASSQVTGLTNYGYTF
>TRBV9|TRBD2|TRBJ2-1|-
TGTGCCAGCAGCATGGGACTAGCCGACTACAATGAGCAGTTCTTC
CASSMGLADYNEQFF
>TRBV5-6|-|TRBJ1-4|once
TGTGCCAGCAGCTTGGTAAGCGCCCTCGGATATGAAAAACTGTTTTTT
CASSLVSALGYEKLFF
>TRBV28|TRBD2|TRBJ2-5|-
TGTGCCAGCAGCGGACTAGCCCCCACGGAGACCCAGTACTTC
CASSGLAPTETQYF
>TRBV5-4|-|TRBJ2-2|once
TGTGCCAGCAGCCGAGATTCCTTTACCGGGGAGCTGTTTTTT
CASSRDSFTGELFF